The clone carrying this T cell receptor beta chain has more than one count but fewer than ten. The antigen remains undetermined. A quantitative 5'-RACE method, one with molecular barcodes, was used to make TCR beta libraries. TCRdb reanalysed the 5' RACE reads using MiXCR and keeps one entry per CDR3 protein. This table holds 250,000 to 350,000 distinct CDR3 sequences, 8% found once. The germline V gene encodes CDR1 MNHNS and CDR2 SASEGT. The germline V and J ends were trimmed by 10 bases and 4 bases, with 17 bases remaining between them. CDR3 length: 14 amino acids. The data derive from a study of CD8 T cells in ankylosing spondylitis. Study results and limitations: Disease-linked clones, CD8+, were relatively rare in peripheral blood. For ankylosing spondylitis blood, a TCR beta motif of 8 or 9 highly homologous variants appeared characteristic. A subset of motif variants has previously been described in the synovial fluid and blood of reactive arthritis. Matched ankylosing spondylitis synovial fluid reportedly contained a significantly enriched population of disease-linked clones.

This clonotype was sampled from a male donor with ankylosing spondylitis. V and J are TRBV6-1 and TRBJ2-1, with a tentative D call TRBD1 (6 bases). Specimen: blood, either unsorted or a sorted T cell fraction (not recorded which). DNA of the CDR3: TGTGCCACCCTAAGCCCGGGACAATACAATGAGCAGTTCTTC. This encodes CATLSPGQYNEQFF.